What follows are 29 T cell receptor beta chains derived from one specimen sequenced in a study of blood T cell repertoires in COVID-19. Some clones are missing from TCRdb's copy, which holds only in-frame ones; the method was immunoSEQ multiplex PCR. The sample consists of about 57,000 clones, 88% of them appearing once. The source material was peripheral blood. These receptors were collected from a human donor in a cohort sampled during active COVID-19.

This chain uses TRBV6-5 with TRBJ2-7; weak D call: TRBD1 (6 bases). The CDR3 sequence is 15 residues long. Trimming took off 6 bases at V and 0 bases at J, with 15 bases between the two ends. Germline assignment: CDR1 MNHEY and CDR2 SVGAGI. The DNA of the CDR3 is TGTGCCAGCAGAGTGACGGACAGCCGCTCCTACGAGCAGTACTTC. This codes for CASRVTDSRSYEQYF.

The J gene is TRBJ2-5, the V gene TRBV6-6; 12 positions match TRBD1. Germline V gene data show CDR1 as MNHNY and CDR2 as SVGAGI (reference sequence). CDR3 length equals 16 residues. V lost 8 bases and J lost 4; bases outside the gene matches: 11. Written as DNA, the CDR3 is TGTGCCAGCCGTCGACAGGGACAGGGGGCGCGAGAGACCCAGTACTTC. This gives the protein CASRRQGQGARETQYF.

V is TRBV7-2 and J is TRBJ2-7, with TRBD2 matching 9 bases. From germline, CDR1 is SGHTA and CDR2 FQGNSA. V shed 5 bases, J shed 2 bases, and the junction held 7 bases outside the gene matches. The CDR3 is made up of 15 amino acids. The CDR3 sequence is CASSPAGGFTYEQYF. The CDR3 DNA reads as TGTGCCAGCAGCCCAGCGGGGGGTTTCACCTACGAGCAGTACTTC.

V gene TRBV2 combines with J gene TRBJ1-5, with 8 bases matching TRBD1. CDR1 is SNHLY and CDR2 is FYNNEI in the germline V gene. The J segment lost 6 bases and the V segment lost 4 bases, leaving 5 bases of the junction unmatched. This CDR3 has 14 residues. The CDR3 reads CASSVGTGGQPQHF. The CDR3 DNA is TGTGCCAGCAGTGTGGGGACAGGAGGTCAGCCCCAGCATTTT.

V and J are TRBV15 and TRBJ1-2, with 8 bases identical to TRBD1. The V gene end was trimmed by 3 bases and the J gene end by 4 bases; junction bases not matched to a gene: 4. The germline gives CDR1 LNHNV, CDR2 YYDKDF (reference sequence). This CDR3 has 14 amino acids. CDR3 protein: CATSRDRVSYGYTF. In DNA form, the CDR3 reads TGTGCCACCAGCAGGGACAGGGTTAGCTATGGCTACACCTTC. Supplemented by reference TRBV15 and TRBJ1-2, the full variable domain reads DAMVIQNPRYQVTQFGKPVTLSCSQTLNHNVMYWYQQKSSQAPKLLFHYYDKDFNNEADTPDNFQSRRPNTSFCFLDIRSPGLGDTAMYLCATSRDRVSYGYTFGSGTRLTVV.

The V call is TRBV19, the J call TRBJ2-5, with D possibly TRBD2 on 5 matching bases. This CDR3 has 13 amino acids. The V gene's germline CDR1 is LNHDA and CDR2 SQIVND (reference sequence). The ends were cut back, 5 bases at V and 5 bases at J, with 12 bases in the middle. This CDR3 is CASSLGNLETQYF. The CDR3 DNA reads TGTGCCAGTAGTCTCGGGAATCTTGAGACCCAGTACTTC.

The chain has TRBV12-3 or TRBV12-4 and TRBJ2-5, with 8 bases identical to TRBD2. Trimming at V came to 7 bases and at J to 1 base, leaving 2 bases not matched to a gene. This CDR3 contains 13 residues. This chain's CDR3 is CASTTSGQETQYF. The CDR3, as DNA: TGTGCCAGCACCACTAGCGGCCAAGAGACCCAGTACTTC.

J is TRBJ2-1 and V is TRBV3-1 (or the pseudogene TRBV3-2); D perhaps matches TRBD2 (5 bases). The CDR3 has 13 residues. Trimming took off 7 bases at V and 1 base at J, with 8 bases between the two ends. Germline values: CDR1 LGHDT, CDR2 YNNKEL (reference sequence). This chain's CDR3 is CASTRGSYNEQFF. In nucleotides, the CDR3 is TGTGCCAGCACACGGGGTTCCTACAATGAGCAGTTCTTC.

V usage is TRBV28 and J usage is TRBJ2-7; 10 nucleotides line up with TRBD2. Germline V CDR1 and CDR2: MDHEN, SYDVKM. With V trimmed by 7 bases and J by 5 bases, 17 bases remained unmatched. This CDR3 region has 17 residues. The CDR3 nucleotides read TGTGCCAGCACCCCTCCCCTAGGGGCTAGCGGGAGCGACGAGCAGTACTTC. It encodes CASTPPLGASGSDEQYF. Supplemented by reference TRBV28 and TRBJ2-7, the full variable domain reads DVKVTQSSRYLVKRTGEKVFLECVQDMDHENMFWYRQDPGLGLRLIYFSYDVKMKEKGDIPEGYSVSREKKERFSLILESASTNQTSMYLCASTPPLGASGSDEQYFGPGTRLTVT.

CDR3 in amino acids: CASSFPSGIPDTQYF. The CDR3 DNA reads TGCGCCAGCAGCTTCCCTAGCGGTATCCCAGATACGCAGTATTTT. The chain uses TRBV5-1 and TRBJ2-3; 7 bases fit TRBD2. The V gene's germline CDR1 is SGHRS and CDR2 YFSETQ. The J segment lost 4 bases and the V segment lost 2 bases, leaving 7 bases of the junction unmatched. This CDR3 is 15 amino acids long. Together with reference TRBV5-1 and TRBJ2-3, the CDR3 gives the full variable domain: KAGVTQTPRYLIKTRGQQVTLSCSPISGHRSVSWYQQTPGQGLQFLFEYFSETQRNKGNFPGRFSGRQFSNSRSEMNVSTLELGDSALYLCASSFPSGIPDTQYFGPGTRLTVL.

The chain is built from TRBV5-1 and TRBJ2-1, with TRBD2 matching 11 bases. This CDR3 spans 16 amino acids. Germline CDR1 SGHRS, CDR2 YFSETQ. V lost 0 bases, J lost 9 bases, and 8 bases stayed unmatched. The DNA of the CDR3 is TGCGCCAGCAGCTTGGTTAAGACTAGCGGGGCTGGTGAGCAGTTCTTC. The encoded protein is CASSLVKTSGAGEQFF.

Only one count was recorded for this clone. The gene calls are TRBV19 and TRBJ2-1, with 9 bases fitting TRBD2. Germline trimming cut 7 bases from V and 2 bases from J; bases unmatched to any gene: 6. Germline CDR1 reads LNHDA; CDR2 reads SQIVND (reference sequence). This CDR3 has 15 residues. CDR3 sequence: CASTETSGTYNEQFF. The CDR3 bases are TGTGCCAGTACTGAGACTAGCGGAACCTACAATGAGCAGTTCTTC.

The chain carries TRBV6-6 and TRBJ2-7, with 10 nucleotides matching TRBD2. Germline V gene data show CDR1 as MNHNY and CDR2 as SVGAGI (reference sequence). The CDR3 runs 15 residues. V lost 6 bases to trimming and J lost 2 bases; unmatched junction nucleotides: 7. CDR3 coding DNA: TGTGCCAGCAGGGGGACTAGCGCGCGGACCTACGAGCAGTACTTC. Translation gives CASRGTSARTYEQYF.

In its sample, this clone was seen once. This chain links TRBV4-3 with TRBJ1-2, with 8 bases matching TRBD1. The CDR3 runs 14 residues. Germline CDR1 is LGHNA and CDR2 is YSLEER. The V and J ends lost 4 bases and 5 bases, in that order; junction bases with no gene match: 6. The CDR3 region has the DNA TGCGCCAGCAGCCCGGACAGGGCGTCTTATGGCTACACCTTC. As protein: CASSPDRASYGYTF.

The chain employs TRBV5-5 and TRBJ1-2, with unresolved D. The CDR3 length is 14 residues. V was cut by 0 bases and J by 4 bases, with 10 bases left in between. Germline CDR1 and CDR2: SGHKS and YYEKEE (reference sequence). CDR3 in DNA: TGTGCCAGCAGCTTGGAGGTTGGAGGCTATGGCTACACCTTC. Protein: CASSLEVGGYGYTF.

The gene calls are TRBV5-4 and TRBJ2-1; the match to TRBD2 covers 13 bases. Germline V gene data show CDR1 as SGHNT and CDR2 as YYREEE (reference sequence). The CDR3 is 15 residues long. The V gene end was trimmed by 4 bases and the J gene end by 10 bases; junction bases not matched to a gene: 8. In DNA, the CDR3 is TGTGCCAGCAGCCCCCCCGGGACTAGCGGGAAAGAGCAGTTCTTC. This gives the protein CASSPPGTSGKEQFF.

The gene calls are TRBV6-2 or TRBV6-3 and TRBJ1-1; D uncertain. Germline CDR1 is MNHEY and CDR2 is SVGEGT. V lost 5 bases and J 0 bases, leaving 10 bases between the germline ends. The CDR3 consists of 14 residues. The CDR3 DNA follows: TGTGCCAGCAGTGACGGAGACCTGAACACTGAAGCTTTCTTT. This encodes CASSDGDLNTEAFF.

V gene TRBV5-1 combines with J gene TRBJ1-2, with TRBD1 matching over 11 bases. Germline values: CDR1 SGHRS, CDR2 YFSETQ. CDR3 size: 14 residues. The junction had 7 bases not matched to a gene; V was cut back by 4 bases and J by 8 bases. In DNA, the CDR3 is TGCGCCAGCAGCACCATGGACAGGGGGCGCGGCTACACCTTC. This codes for CASSTMDRGRGYTF.

The J gene is TRBJ1-1, the V gene TRBV18; D not resolved. Trimming pared 3 bases from V and 1 base from J, leaving 9 bases between. Germline V gene lookup returns CDR1 KGHSH and CDR2 LQKENI. This CDR3 has 14 residues. CDR3 in DNA: TGTGCCAGCTCACCCAGATTTTGGAACACTGAAGCTTTCTTT. This encodes CASSPRFWNTEAFF.

DNA for the CDR3: TGTGCCTCGACTAAAGGCAGCGGGAGGGCCGACGAGCAGTACTTC. It codes for CASTKGSGRADEQYF. The chain has TRBV6-5 and TRBJ2-7, with 10 bases matching TRBD2. CDR1 MNHEY and CDR2 SVGAGI come from the germline V gene. This CDR3 has 15 residues. Unmatched junction bases numbered 15, after V lost 11 bases and J lost 5 bases.

The chain uses TRBV5-5 and TRBJ1-5, with a weak D call TRBD1 (5 bases). The CDR3 runs to 16 residues. Per the germline V gene, CDR1 is SGHKS and CDR2 is YYEKEE (reference sequence). The V end lost 4 bases, the J end lost 2 bases, and 16 bases lay between the germline ends. The CDR3 DNA reads TGTGCCAGCAGCGGGGGACCGGCGGGACGCAATCAGCCCCAGCATTTT. Its translation: CASSGGPAGRNQPQHF.

The chain carries TRBV7-2 and TRBJ2-7; 11 nucleotides align to TRBD1. The trim removed 4 bases at V and 3 bases at J, leaving 2 bases unmatched. The CDR3 consists of 14 residues. Germline V gene data show CDR1 as SGHTA and CDR2 as FQGNSA. The CDR3 spells CASSSGTGGYEQYF. The CDR3 DNA is TGTGCCAGCAGCTCCGGGACAGGGGGCTACGAGCAGTACTTC. Filled out from reference TRBV7-2 and TRBJ2-7, the complete variable domain reads GAGVSQSPSNKVTEKGKDVELRCDPISGHTALYWYRQSLGQGLEFLIYFQGNSAPDKSGLPSDRFSAERTGGSVSTLTIQRTQQEDSAVYLCASSSGTGGYEQYFGPGTRLTVT.

The CDR3 loop is CASSLSGRQGNGYTF. The CDR3 DNA is TGTGCCAGCAGCCTAAGCGGGAGGCAGGGCAATGGCTACACCTTC. The rearrangement links TRBV7-2 to TRBJ1-2; a weak D match, TRBD1 (5 bases). CDR3 length equals 15 residues. Germline-derived CDR1 and CDR2 are SGHTA and FQGNSA. The V end lost 5 bases, the J end lost 6 bases, and 19 bases lay between the germline ends.

The DNA of the CDR3 is TGTGCCAGCAGTTACACGCCACAGACAGGGGTGGGCTACACCTTC. Translating it yields CASSYTPQTGVGYTF. The V gene is TRBV6-5, the J gene TRBJ1-2; 8 positions agree with TRBD1. Germline values: CDR1 MNHEY, CDR2 SVGAGI. V lost 2 bases, J lost 8 bases, and 10 bases stayed unmatched. This CDR3 spans 15 amino acids.

The rearrangement links TRBV7-2 to TRBJ2-3; D may be TRBD2 (7 bases). V dropped 5 bases and J dropped 0 bases, with 15 bases sitting between them. This CDR3 spans 16 amino acids. Germline lookup yields CDR1 SGHTA and CDR2 FQGNSA. The CDR3 DNA reads TGTGCCAGCAGCCCAACGCGGGGGCTTAGCACAGATACGCAGTATTTT. Amino acids: CASSPTRGLSTDTQYF.

The chain employs TRBV2 and TRBJ1-6; D call uncertain. The CDR3 runs to 14 residues. With 4 bases removed from V and 4 bases from J, the gap between germline ends came to 8 bases. Germline-derived CDR1 and CDR2 are SNHLY and FYNNEI. CDR3 amino acids: CASSGEGYNSPLHF. CDR3 nucleotides: TGTGCCAGCAGTGGAGAGGGATATAATTCACCCCTCCACTTT.

This clone appeared a single time. J is TRBJ1-4 and V is TRBV30, with TRBD1 matching over 7 bases. Germline V gene lookup returns CDR1 GTSNPN and CDR2 SVGIG (reference sequence). The V gene end was trimmed by 2 bases and the J gene end by 8 bases; junction bases not matched to a gene: 5. This CDR3 contains 13 residues. CDR3 sequence (DNA): TGTGCCTGGAGTAGGGGACAGTGGGAAAAACTGTTTTTT. Protein: CAWSRGQWEKLFF.

The V gene is TRBV7-2, the J gene TRBJ2-5, with D maybe TRBD1 (6 bases). V lost 5 bases, J lost 4 bases, and 14 bases lay in between. The germline V gene has CDR1 SGHTA and CDR2 FQGNSA. This CDR3 has 14 residues. The DNA of the CDR3 is TGTGCCAGCAGCGCTACAGGGTTCCGAGAGACCCAGTACTTC. The encoded protein is CASSATGFRETQYF.

CDR3 coding DNA: TGTGCCAGCAGCTCGAAGCCTAGCGGGGCGGGATCGGGCAGAGAGACCCAGTACTTC. Translation: CASSSKPSGAGSGRETQYF. V is TRBV11-2 and J is TRBJ2-5; 9 bases fit TRBD2. The CDR3 totals 19 residues. V lost 4 bases and J lost 4; bases outside the gene matches: 19. CDR1 is SGHAT and CDR2 is FQNNGV in the germline V gene.